These 17 T cell receptor beta chains were all obtained from the same sample, sequenced in a study of shared clonotypes between healthy human individuals. The method was immunoSEQ multiplex PCR; TCRdb's version includes in-frame clones alone and lacks a portion of them. The table shows some 800,000 clones, with 80% to 95% occurring only once. Terminally differentiated effector memory CD45RA+ cells were left out of the naive CD8 fraction, which was CD45RO-negative and positively selected for CCR7. Specimen: naive CD8+ T cells sorted from blood. Source of these receptors: a man aged 30 to 39 in good health.

The CDR3 sequence is CASSGARGWGAYLDGYTF. The CDR3 DNA reads as TGTGCCAGCAGCGGAGCCAGGGGGTGGGGGGCCTATTTAGATGGCTACACCTTC. The chain joins TRBV9 to TRBJ1-2; 7 nucleotides align to TRBD1. V was clipped by 3 bases and J by 6 bases; unmatched bases: 20. The CDR3 totals 18 residues. The germline V gene encodes CDR1 SGDLS and CDR2 YYNGEE.

J is TRBJ2-7 and V is TRBV7-9; 10 nucleotides agree with TRBD1. The CDR3 extends over 15 amino acids. The V gene end was trimmed by 4 bases and the J gene end by 7 bases; junction bases not matched to a gene: 10. CDR1 and CDR2 (germline): SEHNR, FQNEAQ (reference sequence). The CDR3 protein is CASSSGQGENLEQYF. CDR3 DNA sequence: TGTGCCAGCAGCTCCGGACAGGGGGAGAACTTGGAGCAGTACTTC.

The chain's CDR3 is CASSLNLYYEQYF. DNA for the CDR3: TGTGCCAGCAGTTTAAATCTCTATTACGAGCAGTACTTC. The chain recombines TRBV27 with TRBJ2-7; D unresolved. CDR1 MNHEY and CDR2 SMNVEV come from the germline V gene (reference sequence). The CDR3 spans 13 residues. Trimming took off 2 bases at V and 4 bases at J, with 9 bases between the two ends.

This chain joins TRBV2 and TRBJ2-1, with TRBD2 matching over 7 bases. Germline trimming cut 6 bases from V and 5 bases from J; bases unmatched to any gene: 10. Germline V gene sequence: CDR1 SNHLY, CDR2 FYNNEI. The CDR3 spans 15 residues. The CDR3: CASSGNRRGNNEQFF. CDR3 bases: TGTGCCAGCAGCGGAAACCGGCGGGGGAACAATGAGCAGTTCTTC.

The chain uses TRBV9 and TRBJ2-1, with TRBD2 matching 16 bases. CDR3 length equals 20 residues. The germline V gene encodes CDR1 SGDLS and CDR2 YYNGEE. J was trimmed by 0 bases and V by 3 bases; bases with no gene match: 9. CDR3 sequence (DNA): TGTGCCAGCAGCGGTGCAGCCGGGACTAGCGGGAGGGCCTCCTACAATGAGCAGTTCTTC. Protein sequence: CASSGAAGTSGRASYNEQFF.

The chain joins TRBV9 to TRBJ2-3; the D gene could be TRBD1 or TRBD2 (6 bases each). Germline V lookup: CDR1 SGDLS, CDR2 YYNGEE. This CDR3 contains 16 residues. V was trimmed by 0 bases and J by 6 bases, leaving 17 bases between them. The CDR3 sequence: CASSVEAGHGGDTQYF. DNA of the CDR3: TGTGCCAGCAGCGTAGAGGCGGGACATGGTGGGGATACGCAGTATTTT.

Remarks on this clone: The sample holds other DNA sequences that translate to the same CDR3. The chain couples TRBV5-6 to TRBJ2-7; D possibly corresponds to TRBD2 (6 bases). CDR3 size: 12 residues. The germline gives CDR1 SGHDT, CDR2 YYEEEE. The ends were cut back, 0 bases at V and 7 bases at J, with 8 bases in the middle. CDR3 region: CASSLVGGEQYF. The CDR3 nucleotides read TGTGCCAGCAGCTTGGTGGGAGGAGAGCAGTACTTC.

V usage is TRBV25-1 and J usage is TRBJ2-7; tentatively, D is TRBD1 (5 bases). V was clipped by 3 bases and J by 9 bases, with 18 bases between them. CDR3 length: 14 amino acids. The V gene's germline CDR1 is MGHDK and CDR2 SYGVNS. The CDR3 region has the DNA TGTGCCAGCAGTGACCAGGGTTCGAGGTTTGTGCAGTACTTC. This sequence encodes CASSDQGSRFVQYF.

The chain has TRBV28 and TRBJ2-7; tentatively, D is TRBD1 (6 bases). V was trimmed by 5 bases and J by 0 bases, leaving 17 bases between them. There are 16 residues in the CDR3. CDR1 is MDHEN and CDR2 is SYDVKM in the germline V gene. CDR3 sequence (DNA): TGTGCCAGCAGTCCATCCGCCGGGACACACTCCTACGAGCAGTACTTC. This gives the protein CASSPSAGTHSYEQYF.

This chain links TRBV5-6 with TRBJ2-3; a weak D match, TRBD2 (6 bases). The CDR3 is 16 amino acids. CDR1 is SGHDT and CDR2 is YYEEEE in the germline V gene. The ends were cut back, 0 bases at V and 1 base at J, with 12 bases in the middle. The CDR3, as DNA: TGTGCCAGCAGCTTGGTCCCATGGGAGGGCACAGATACGCAGTATTTT. Translating gives CASSLVPWEGTDTQYF.

This chain connects TRBV29-1 to TRBJ2-1; 9 bases are shared with TRBD2. The CDR3 totals 16 residues. V gave up 2 bases and J gave up 2 bases; unmatched junction bases: 7. CDR1 is SQVTM, CDR2 ANQGSEA, per germline. The CDR3 sequence: CSVEWWEREAYNEQFF. The DNA of the CDR3 is TGCAGCGTTGAATGGTGGGAGCGGGAGGCCTACAATGAGCAGTTCTTC.

The chain joins TRBV27 to TRBJ1-2; TRBD1 agrees at 8 bases. V gave up 5 bases and J gave up 4 bases; unmatched junction bases: 9. This CDR3 has 15 residues. The germline V gene encodes CDR1 MNHEY and CDR2 SMNVEV (reference sequence). The CDR3 sequence is CASSNSGGMIYGYTF. CDR3 DNA sequence: TGTGCCAGCAGTAACTCAGGGGGCATGATCTATGGCTACACCTTC.

In nucleotides, the CDR3 is TGTGCCAGCAGCGAGCCGGGACAGGGGAACACTGAAGCTTTCTTT. Protein sequence: CASSEPGQGNTEAFF. The gene calls are TRBV28 and TRBJ1-1; 9 bases match TRBD1. The CDR3 is 15 residues long. Trimming removed 6 bases from V and 1 base from J; junction bases left unmatched: 6. From germline, CDR1 is MDHEN and CDR2 SYDVKM.

The chain uses TRBV7-6 and TRBJ2-2; D gene ambiguous. This CDR3 comprises 14 residues. Germline V lookup: CDR1 SGHVS, CDR2 FNYEAQ. V was trimmed by 3 bases and J by 10 bases, leaving 15 bases between them. The CDR3 sequence is CASSLPPPGPELFF. CDR3 nucleotide sequence: TGTGCCAGCAGCTTGCCCCCCCCGGGTCCGGAGCTGTTTTTT.

The chain combines TRBV27 with TRBJ2-7; TRBD2 matches 9 bases. Germline V lookup: CDR1 MNHEY, CDR2 SMNVEV (reference sequence). V gave up 5 bases and J gave up 3 bases; unmatched junction bases: 8. CDR3 length: 15 residues. The CDR3: CASSPPLSGGYEQYF. The CDR3 DNA follows: TGTGCCAGCAGTCCCCCCCTTAGCGGGGGCTACGAGCAGTACTTC.

This chain links TRBV15 with TRBJ1-4; tentative D call: TRBD1 (5 bases). This CDR3 is built from 15 residues. CDR1 and CDR2 from the germline V gene are LNHNV and YYDKDF (reference sequence). Trimming took 3 bases from V and 6 from J, leaving 14 bases between them. DNA of the CDR3: TGTGCCACCAGCAGGAGAGGGGACCGGGATGAAAAACTGTTTTTT. Its protein is CATSRRGDRDEKLFF.

V is TRBV6-5 and J is TRBJ2-3; 7 bases map to TRBD2. The CDR3 spans 13 residues. Germline loops: CDR1 MNHEY, CDR2 SVGAGI. V lost 5 bases to trimming and J lost 2 bases; unmatched junction nucleotides: 1. The CDR3, as DNA: TGTGCCAGCAGTGGGACTAACACAGATACGCAGTATTTT. It codes for CASSGTNTDTQYF.